This T cell receptor beta chain was recovered during a study of blood T cells in healthy people across ages. Findings and caveats of the study: Conclusively comparing naive with antigen-experienced cells was impossible with unsorted PBMCs. Diversity was higher, and naive CD4+ cells more numerous, in long-lived donors than in aged donors.

Trimming shortened V by 0 bases and J by 0 bases, and 6 bases separated the two germline ends. The CDR3 length is 16 residues. The germline V gene encodes CDR1 MNHEY and CDR2 SVGAGI. The donors, aged about 6 to 100, were healthy Caucasians from Russia. Per sample, a minimum of 6 million PBMCs were isolated. A word on this clonotype: No antigen is known for it.

Sample-barcoded 5' priming and a J-beta primer mix drove a second PCR of roughly 7 to 11 cycles. TCRdb itself ran the 5' RACE reads through MiXCR, one entry per CDR3 protein. The sample has about 1,800,000 distinct CDR3 sequences; roughly 30% are singletons. Sequenced: blood. The clonotype originates from a woman under 40 in good health. This chain links TRBV6-5 with TRBJ2-6; D gene uncertain. The CDR3 DNA reads TGTGCCAGCAGTTACTCTCACCCCTCTGGGGCCAACGTCCTGACTTTC. It yields the protein CASSYSHPSGANVLTF.